This TCR beta chain was observed in a study of shared clonotypes between healthy human individuals (dated by TCRdb to the early 2020s). Context from the whole study: A couple of women and three men aged 18 to 49 years were included in the cohort. Blood TCR repertoires of about 5 healthy adults were deeply sequenced to estimate repertoire size and the extent of clonotype sharing between individuals. To increase sequencing depth and limit assay-specific biases, different laboratories used diverse techniques to prepare libraries and sequence TCR repertoires. Each donor's leukapheresis produced roughly between roughly 0.94 and 9.5 billion PBMCs.

Overall study results and their limits: Because the study included only a small number of donors, the genetic and exposure-history diversity represented was limited. Based on pairwise subsampling, the degree of clonotype sharing among donors was expected to be affected by sequencing depth. Sampling was restricted to blood, and TCR repertoires in tissues likely differ from the TCR repertoires found in blood.

TCR CDR3 regions were amplified from genomic DNA by multiplex PCR using the deep immunoSEQ assay. Genomic DNA extracted from each cell subset was distributed evenly over all wells of several immunoSEQ 96-well plates, and each plate served as one replicate. For unsorted PBMC, each replicate PCR was loaded with approximately 300 ng genomic DNA, equivalent to some 27,000 T cell genomes. Ten immunoSEQ deep assay plates were used to sequence unsorted PBMC genomic DNA. Purified libraries were quantified with a Qubit 3.0 fluorometer, sized on a Bioanalyzer 2100, and re-quantified with the KAPA Library Quantification kit. Every immunoSEQ 96-well plate was sequenced on a dedicated single-read 150-cycle Illumina NextSeq 550 flow cell. On the study's bioinformatics: The immunoSEQ output contained only junctional sequences without quality scores, so filtering could not match that applied to full-length reads. Sequences were annotated with PyIR, a Python wrapper for IgBLAST v1.9, using IMGT germline references to assign V/J genes and CDR3. Any read was removed if the V/J assignment was weak (E-value above 1e-6), the CDR3 was missing, or the read contained stop codons, out-of-frame junctions, or ambiguous translated residues. V3J clonotypes were defined by identical inferred V gene, J gene, and CDR3 amino acid sequence. Percentage overlap between repertoires was computed as shared unique clonotypes divided by the size of the smaller repertoire. Richness of each repertoire was evaluated using RTK rarefaction, the Chao1 estimator, and Recon v2.1 estimates of unobserved clonotypes. TCRdb took over this immuneACCESS table, retaining in-frame rearrangements with V and J assigned. Such tables are incomplete; in checked studies, under half of the missing clones stem from an unresolved V gene, and the remainder is unexplained. The DNA was the basis for D and trimming; V, J and clone size are from that table. Counted in this sample were hundreds of thousands of clones; roughly 79% of them appeared once. Around 12% of the sample is held by the ten biggest clonotypes.

Healthy HIV-negative adults with no recently reported acute infections or vaccinations were included as donors. Every donor was a Caucasian adult residing in Nashville, Tennessee, USA. For unsorted samples, 90 million or so PBMCs were counted, and genomic DNA was extracted using the QIAamp DNA Blood Mini kit. Blood was collected by leukapheresis, and PBMCs were isolated by Ficoll-Histopaque density gradient centrifugation and then cryopreserved in liquid nitrogen vapor phase. The germline V gene (reference sequence) gives CDR1 as LNHDA and CDR2 as SQIVND. V lost 5 bases and J lost 3 bases, and the count of bases not matched to a germline gene is 4. Spanning cysteine to phenylalanine, the CDR3 consists of 14 amino acids. The CDR3 DNA has 42 bases and is translated from base 1. Of note for this clone: Its antigen is currently not known. No much larger clonotype is one base removed from it; base qualities were not supplied.

The chain uses TRBV19 and TRBJ2-1; 7 bases in between match TRBD2. Material for sequencing was PBMCs. This TCR came from a woman between 35 and 50 years old in good health. Some clones in this sample may be carry-over from other donors' samples. The DNA sequence follows: TGTGCCAGTAGTCAGGCTAGCGGCTACAATGAGCAGTTCTTC. Translation gives CASSQASGYNEQFF.